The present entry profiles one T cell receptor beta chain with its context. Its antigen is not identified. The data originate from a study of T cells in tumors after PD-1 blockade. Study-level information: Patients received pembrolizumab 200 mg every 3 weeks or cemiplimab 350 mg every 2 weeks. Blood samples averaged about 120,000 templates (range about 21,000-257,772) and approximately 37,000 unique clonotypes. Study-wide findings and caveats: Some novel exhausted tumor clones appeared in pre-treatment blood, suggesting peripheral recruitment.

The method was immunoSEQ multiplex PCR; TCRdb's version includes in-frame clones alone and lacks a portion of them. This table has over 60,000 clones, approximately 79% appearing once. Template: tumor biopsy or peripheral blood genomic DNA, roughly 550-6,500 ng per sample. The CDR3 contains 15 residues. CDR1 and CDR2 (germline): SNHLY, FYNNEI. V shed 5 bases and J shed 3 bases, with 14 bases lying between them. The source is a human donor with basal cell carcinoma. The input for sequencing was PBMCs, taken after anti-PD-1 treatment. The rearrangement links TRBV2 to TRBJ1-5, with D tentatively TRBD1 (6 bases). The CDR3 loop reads CASSRGVGHNQPQHF. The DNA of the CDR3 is TGTGCCAGCAGTAGAGGTGTGGGACACAATCAGCCCCAGCATTTT.